Below, 6 T cell receptor beta chains from the same sample are listed, as sequenced in a study of blood T cells in healthy people across ages. A second PCR, run for about 7 to 11 cycles, used a sample-barcoded 5' primer plus a J-beta primer mix. TCRdb re-called the 5' RACE reads with MiXCR, one entry per CDR3 protein. The sample lists under 700,000 distinct CDR3 sequences; 20% to 30% were seen once. The same specimen was also included in a second study, on T cells of mothers and their children.

The source material was blood. Receptor source: a boy aged 5-17 years in good health.

This clonotype was detected only a few times. The chain has TRBV7-9 and TRBJ2-1; D not certain. The CDR3 has 16 amino acids. CDR1 SEHNR and CDR2 FQNEAQ come from the germline V gene (reference sequence). V shed 1 base and J shed 5 bases, with 15 bases lying between them. CDR3 sequence: CASSLESVGTNNEQFF. The CDR3 region has the DNA TGTGCCAGCAGCTTAGAATCGGTGGGCACGAACAATGAGCAGTTCTTC.

The chain uses TRBV28 and TRBJ2-3, with D unresolved. This CDR3 region has 14 residues. In germline, CDR1 is MDHEN, CDR2 SYDVKM. V was shortened by 6 bases and J by 0 bases, with 10 bases between the two germline ends. This chain's CDR3 is CASRKLLSTDTQYF. Here the CDR3 DNA reads TGTGCCAGCAGAAAACTTCTTAGCACAGATACGCAGTATTTT.

This clonotype has just a few counts. Relative to the germline gene, one junction end is altered; a read error may explain this. The chain joins TRBV7-6 to TRBJ2-2; D could derive from TRBD1 or TRBD2 (5 bases each). Looked up from germline, CDR1 is SGHVS and CDR2 is FNYEAQ. There are 15 residues in the CDR3. The CDR3 sequence: CASSLVRGATWELFF. In DNA, the CDR3 is TGTGCCAGCAGCTTAGTGCGAGGGGCCACCTGGGAGCTGTTTTTT.

This clonotype was detected only a few times. The chain combines TRBV7-9 with TRBJ2-1; the D gene is possibly TRBD2 (6 bases). V lost 1 base and J lost 4, with 11 bases in between. CDR3 length: 15 amino acids. Germline V gene sequence: CDR1 SEHNR, CDR2 FQNEAQ (reference sequence). CDR3 bases: TGTGCCAGCAGCTTAGTCGGCGGGGAGTACAATGAGCAGTTCTTC. This encodes CASSLVGGEYNEQFF. Based on the CDR3 plus reference TRBV7-9 and TRBJ2-1, the full variable domain is DTGVSQNPRHKITKRGQNVTFRCDPISEHNRLYWYRQTLGQGPEFLTYFQNEAQLEKSRLLSDRFSAERPKGSFSTLEIQRTEQGDSAMYLCASSLVGGEYNEQFFGPGTRLTVL.

The V gene is TRBV28, the J gene TRBJ2-2; 8 bases agree with TRBD1. Germline CDR1 and CDR2: MDHEN and SYDVKM. The junction had 6 bases not matched to a gene; V was cut back by 7 bases and J by 5 bases. The CDR3 covers 14 residues. The CDR3 sequence is CASTQDRETGELFF. CDR3 DNA: TGTGCCAGCACCCAGGACAGGGAAACCGGGGAGCTGTTTTTT.

This clonotype was found a few times. V is TRBV14 and J is TRBJ2-7; D is undetermined. Germline CDR1 reads SGHDN; CDR2 reads FVKESK. With 3 bases removed from V and 7 bases from J, the gap between germline ends came to 16 bases. The CDR3 totals 14 residues. The CDR3 bases are TGTGCCAGCAGCCACCCGACTGGGGTAAAAGAGCAGTACTTC. Amino acids: CASSHPTGVKEQYF.